What follows are 4 T cell receptor beta chains derived from one specimen sequenced in a study of T cell responses to AZD1222 COVID-19 vaccine. The repertoire was sequenced with immunoSEQ multiplex PCR; TCRdb's copy has only in-frame clones and lacks some. Of some 72,000 clones listed, 92% are singletons. This sample comprised peripheral blood, obtained on day 0 of MenACWY control vaccination. The receptors come from an adult in good health.

The chain couples TRBV27 to TRBJ1-1, with 7 nucleotides matching TRBD1. CDR3 size: 15 residues. Germline CDR1 MNHEY, CDR2 SMNVEV (reference sequence). V shed 2 bases and J 5 bases; nucleotides not matched to a gene: 8. CDR3 coding DNA: TGTGCCAGCAGTTTACTGTCAGGGGGTAGTACTGAAGCTTTCTTT. This encodes CASSLLSGGSTEAFF.

V is TRBV11-2 and J is TRBJ1-1; D gene uncertain. This CDR3 has 13 residues. Germline V gene sequence: CDR1 SGHAT, CDR2 FQNNGV. Trimming took 1 base from V and 3 from J, leaving 6 bases between them. The CDR3 DNA follows: TGTGCCAGCAGCTTAGGTCCTCACACTGAAGCTTTCTTT. Translation: CASSLGPHTEAFF.

The gene calls are TRBV5-1 and TRBJ2-5; D perhaps matches TRBD2 (6 bases). Germline V gives CDR1 SGHRS, CDR2 YFSETQ. This CDR3 comprises 14 residues. Trimming removed 5 bases from V and 2 bases from J, with 13 bases in between. CDR3 amino acids: CASSSGTLQETQYF. CDR3 nucleotides: TGCGCCAGCAGTTCCGGGACTCTACAAGAGACCCAGTACTTC.

The chain recombines TRBV24-1 with TRBJ2-7; 10 nucleotides match TRBD1. Germline lookup yields CDR1 KGHDR and CDR2 SFDVKD. This CDR3 has 15 residues. With V trimmed by 4 bases and J by 5 bases, 7 bases remained unmatched. This CDR3 reads CATSDQRDRGDEQYF. CDR3 in DNA: TGTGCCACCAGTGACCAGAGGGACAGGGGAGACGAGCAGTACTTC.